The next 17 T cell receptor beta chains were all read from a single sample in a study of patients and donors after allogeneic stem cell transplantation. TCRdb re-analysed the RT-PCR reads in MiXCR, keeping a single row per CDR3 protein. The top ten hold under 6.5% of the sample, which has about a million distinct CDR3 sequences, about a sixth seen once. The material sequenced was blood, either unsorted or a sorted T cell fraction (not recorded which). The receptors shown here come from a human donor who was either an allogeneic HSCT recipient or a stem cell or donor lymphocyte infusion donor (not recorded which). It is not recorded whose cells these are; they may come from a transplant donor.

This clonotype appeared a few times. CDR3 in amino acids: CASSSWDRGSAGYTF. CDR3 bases: TGTGCCAGCAGTTCATGGGACAGGGGCTCGGCTGGCTACACCTTC. The rearrangement links TRBV12-3 or TRBV12-4 to TRBJ1-2, with 10 nucleotides matching TRBD1. This CDR3 is built from 15 residues. J gave up 7 bases and V 4 bases, and 9 bases lay outside the gene matches.

The chain carries TRBV28 and TRBJ1-5; possible D gene TRBD1, 5 bases. This CDR3 has 12 residues. Germline values: CDR1 MDHEN, CDR2 SYDVKM. Between the trimmed V and J ends, which lost 7 bases and 9 bases, there was a span of 13 bases. CDR3 sequence reads: CASTPGGGPQHF. DNA of the CDR3: TGTGCCAGCACCCCCGGCGGGGGGCCCCAGCATTTT.

The chain joins TRBV5-1 to TRBJ2-3, with D uncertain. V lost 0 bases and J 4 bases, leaving 9 bases between the germline ends. Germline loops: CDR1 SGHRS, CDR2 YFSETQ. The CDR3 is 14 residues long. The CDR3 DNA sequence: TGCGCCAGCAGCTTGGGGTCGCAAGCAGATACGCAGTATTTT. Protein sequence: CASSLGSQADTQYF.

The chain combines TRBV5-1 with TRBJ1-1, with a weak D call TRBD1 (5 bases). The CDR3 loop spans 16 amino acids. Germline-derived CDR1 and CDR2 are SGHRS and YFSETQ. With 2 bases removed from V and 1 base from J, the gap between germline ends came to 15 bases. The CDR3: CASSLTAGPGNTEAFF. The CDR3 DNA sequence: TGCGCCAGCAGCTTAACGGCAGGGCCTGGGAACACTGAAGCTTTCTTT.

The chain couples TRBV4-3 to TRBJ2-1; 7 bases agree with TRBD2. CDR3 length equals 13 residues. Trimming at V came to 1 base and at J to 10 bases, leaving 4 bases not matched to a gene. Per germline, CDR1 LGHNA and CDR2 YSLEER. CDR3 nucleotides: TGCGCCAGCAGCCAAGGGCGGGGGTTCGAGCAGTTCTTC. Protein: CASSQGRGFEQFF.

The chain uses TRBV2 and TRBJ1-2; D call uncertain. This CDR3 contains 12 residues. Germline CDR1 and CDR2: SNHLY and FYNNEI. V gave up 4 bases and J gave up 7 bases, with 10 bases separating them. CDR3 sequence (DNA): TGTGCCAGCAGTGCGACCCGCCGTGGCTACACCTTC. Translating it yields CASSATRRGYTF.

The genes are TRBV3-1 and TRBJ2-7, with D possibly TRBD2 on 6 matching bases. This CDR3 comprises 15 residues. V shed 4 bases and J shed 5 bases, with 18 bases lying between them. Per the germline V gene, CDR1 is LGHDT and CDR2 is YNNKEL (reference sequence). In DNA form, the CDR3 reads TGTGCCAGCAGCCTCACGAGACTAGATAACGACGAGCAGTACTTC. Its protein is CASSLTRLDNDEQYF.

This clonotype was counted only a few times. The rearrangement joins TRBV7-2 to TRBJ2-7; perhaps TRBD2 as D (6 bases). CDR1 and CDR2 from the germline V gene are SGHTA and FQGNSA. This CDR3 region has 14 residues. V shed 4 bases and J shed 7 bases, with 17 bases lying between them. The CDR3 DNA reads TGTGCCAGCAGCTCTCCGGGTCGAGGAGGGGAGCAGTACTTC. It encodes CASSSPGRGGEQYF.

This rearrangement joins TRBV6-2 or TRBV6-3 to TRBJ2-3; TRBD1 or TRBD2 may be the D gene (5 bases each). The CDR3 runs 17 residues. Germline CDR1 reads MNHEY; CDR2 reads SVGEGT. V lost 5 bases and J lost 0, with 18 bases in between. CDR3 loop: CASSLRDPLLSTDTQYF. The DNA for the CDR3 is TGTGCCAGCAGTCTCCGGGACCCCCTTCTTAGCACAGATACGCAGTATTTT.

This clonotype was counted a few times. J is TRBJ1-5 and V is TRBV20-1; the D is unclear. The V and J ends lost 3 bases and 4 bases respectively, with 7 bases between them. In germline, CDR1 is DFQATT, CDR2 SNEGSKA (reference sequence). The CDR3 contains 12 residues. The CDR3 is CSASSGNQPQHF. For the CDR3, the DNA is TGCAGTGCTAGTTCGGGGAATCAGCCCCAGCATTTT.

This clonotype was counted a few times. The chain recombines TRBV30 with TRBJ1-5; D is ambiguous. Trimming left V 0 bases short and J 7 bases short, with 10 bases between. Germline V gives CDR1 GTSNPN, CDR2 SVGIG (reference sequence). This CDR3 has 13 residues. The CDR3, as DNA: TGTGCCTGGAGTGTACGAGGCGGCCAGCCCCAGCATTTT. Protein product: CAWSVRGGQPQHF.

This clonotype turned up a few times. The chain is built from TRBV7-2 and TRBJ2-7, with a possible D match to TRBD1 (6 bases). Germline V CDR1 and CDR2: SGHTA, FQGNSA. There are 17 residues in the CDR3. V was pared by 5 bases and J by 2 bases, with 22 bases between. The CDR3 region is CASSPQIGRGQTYEQYF. The CDR3 bases are TGTGCCAGCAGCCCCCAGATCGGTAGGGGACAAACCTACGAGCAGTACTTC.

The gene calls are TRBV4-3 and TRBJ2-1, with TRBD2 as a possible D gene (7 bases). The ends were cut back, 0 bases at V and 2 bases at J, with 14 bases in the middle. Germline CDR1 LGHNA, CDR2 YSLEER. CDR3 length: 17 amino acids. CDR3 sequence: CASSQDARGAPYNEQFF. CDR3 bases: TGCGCCAGCAGCCAAGATGCTCGGGGGGCCCCCTACAATGAGCAGTTCTTC.

Only a few counts were recorded for this clonotype. The chain recombines TRBV20-1 with TRBJ1-2; D remains ambiguous. The CDR3 is made up of 12 amino acids. Germline values: CDR1 DFQATT, CDR2 SNEGSKA (reference sequence). Trimming cost V 6 bases and J 6 bases, with 14 bases left between them. CDR3 DNA: TGCAGTGCGAACAAGGAAGTGAATGGCTACACCTTC. Protein: CSANKEVNGYTF.

A few counts support this clonotype. The chain carries TRBV20-1 and TRBJ1-3; D gene unclear. This CDR3 spans 13 amino acids. The V gene lost 3 bases and the J gene lost 4 bases, with 10 bases spanning the gap. Per germline, CDR1 DFQATT and CDR2 SNEGSKA (reference sequence). CDR3 protein: CSARLSGGNTIYF. In nucleotides, the CDR3 is TGCAGTGCTAGGTTATCTGGGGGAAACACCATATATTTT.

V and J are TRBV11-2 and TRBJ1-4; 7 bases line up with TRBD1. This CDR3 has 15 amino acids. J gave up 5 bases and V 4 bases, and 7 bases lay outside the gene matches. Germline values: CDR1 SGHAT, CDR2 FQNNGV. CDR3 sequence: CASSSRQGQNEKLFF. The DNA of the CDR3 is TGTGCCAGCAGCTCGCGACAGGGCCAAAATGAAAAACTGTTTTTT.

This clonotype was found a few times. The chain is built from TRBV27 and TRBJ2-3; D perhaps matches TRBD1 (6 bases). The CDR3 consists of 15 residues. The V gene's germline CDR1 is MNHEY and CDR2 SMNVEV (reference sequence). Trimming removed 0 bases from V and 3 bases from J, with 10 bases in between. For the CDR3, the DNA is TGTGCCAGCAGTTTATCGGCAGGGGTTACAGATACGCAGTATTTT. It encodes CASSLSAGVTDTQYF.